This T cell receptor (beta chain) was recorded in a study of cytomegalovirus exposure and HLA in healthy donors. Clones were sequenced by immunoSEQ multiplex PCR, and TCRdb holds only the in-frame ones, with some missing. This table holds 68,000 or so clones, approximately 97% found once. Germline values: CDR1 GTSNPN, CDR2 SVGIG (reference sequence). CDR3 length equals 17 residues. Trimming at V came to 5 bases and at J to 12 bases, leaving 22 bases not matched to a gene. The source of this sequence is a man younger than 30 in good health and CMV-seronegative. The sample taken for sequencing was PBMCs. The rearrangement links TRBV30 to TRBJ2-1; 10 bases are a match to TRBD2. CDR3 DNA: TGTGCCTGGGTTGGTCTAGCGGGAGCGGGTATTCTACAGGGGCAGTTCTTC. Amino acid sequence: CAWVGLAGAGILQGQFF.